The sequence of this TCR beta chain was determined in a study of pediatric ulcerative colitis. Sequencing depth was up to 500,000 reads per sample. Sequenced by immunoSEQ multiplex PCR; TCRdb stores in-frame clones only, minus some. The sample includes more than 50,000 clones, 85% to 90% seen only once; the top ten take nearly 1.5%. Study observations and caveats: Acute severe colitis showed lower rectal diversity from clonal expansions.

The V and J ends lost 8 bases and 0 bases respectively, with 9 bases between them. CDR1 is ENHRY, CDR2 SYGVKD, per germline. This CDR3 contains 13 residues. As regards this clone: The antigen remains undetermined.

Sequencing was performed on blood. The chain employs TRBV10-3 and TRBJ2-3; D not resolved. This TCR came from a boy aged 5-17 years who was a control in a study of pediatric ulcerative colitis. CDR3 nucleotide sequence: TGTGCCATCTGTCCGGACAGCACAGATACGCAGTATTTT. This sequence encodes CAICPDSTDTQYF.